The 6 T cell receptor beta chains below all came from one sample that was sequenced in a study of response to subunit inactivated influenza vaccine. MiXCR, run by TCRdb on the RT-PCR reads, gives a single entry per CDR3 protein. Here the sample spans a few hundred thousand distinct CDR3 sequences, 22% being singletons. Sequenced here: PBMCs from blood, sampled roughly 20 months after vaccination. The receptors were gathered from a man in his fifties or sixties who received an inactivated influenza vaccine.

This clonotype was counted once. The V and J genes are TRBV19 and TRBJ1-1; D remains ambiguous. The germline CDR1 and CDR2 sequences are LNHDA and SQIVND (reference sequence). The CDR3 length is 11 residues. Between the trimmed V and J ends, which lost 6 bases and 5 bases, there was a span of 7 bases. The CDR3 reads CASRGPTEAFF. The DNA for the CDR3 is TGTGCCAGTAGGGGCCCTACTGAAGCTTTCTTT.

This clonotype was detected a few times. Sequence at one end of the junction differs from germline and may be a read error. The chain recombines TRBV29-1 with TRBJ1-1; perhaps TRBD1 as D (5 bases). The CDR3 is 13 residues long. The germline gives CDR1 SQVTM, CDR2 ANQGSEA. CDR3 DNA: TGCAGCGTCCAAGGACGGGGGAACGCTGAAGCTTTCTTT. This gives the protein CSVQGRGNAEAFF.

The chain recombines TRBV20-1 with TRBJ2-3, with D hard to call. The length of the CDR3 is 11 residues. V lost 8 bases to trimming and J lost 5 bases, with 11 bases between them. The V gene's germline CDR1 is DFQATT and CDR2 SNEGSKA (reference sequence). This CDR3 reads CSSQKKDTQYF. DNA for the CDR3: TGCAGTTCCCAGAAGAAAGATACGCAGTATTTT.

This clonotype occurred a few times. The chain has TRBV7-2 and TRBJ1-1; D is unclear. The CDR3 extends over 16 amino acids. V lost 3 bases and J 0 bases, leaving 14 bases between the germline ends. Looked up from germline, CDR1 is SGHTA and CDR2 is FQGNSA. The CDR3 loop reads CASSLTVAVMNTEAFF. DNA of the CDR3: TGTGCCAGCAGCTTGACGGTGGCGGTGATGAACACTGAAGCTTTCTTT.

The chain couples TRBV20-1 to TRBJ1-6; 10 bases agree with TRBD1. Germline CDR1 is DFQATT and CDR2 is SNEGSKA (reference sequence). After removal of 0 bases from V and 10 bases from J, the junction contained 9 bases not matched to a gene. CDR3 length: 16 amino acids. CDR3 in DNA: TGCAGTGCTAGAGATGAATGGTCGACAGGGGGCTCACCCCTCCACTTT. Translated, it gives CSARDEWSTGGSPLHF.

This sequence joins TRBV5-1 and TRBJ1-3; a possible D gene is TRBD1 (6 bases). The CDR3 loop spans 17 amino acids. The germline V gene has CDR1 SGHRS and CDR2 YFSETQ. Trimming took off 4 bases at V and 0 bases at J, with 17 bases between the two ends. CDR3 nucleotide sequence: TGCGCCAGCAGCCCTACAAACGGACAGAACTCTGGAAACACCATATATTTT. Its translation is CASSPTNGQNSGNTIYF.